The 27 T cell receptor beta chains below all came from one sample that was sequenced in a study of cytomegalovirus exposure and HLA in healthy donors. The study ran its PCR with 60 Vbeta and 13 Jbeta primers. Here immunoSEQ multiplex PCR was the method, and the copy in TCRdb shows in-frame clones only, minus some. This table holds some 120,000 clones, around 70% found once. Sequences were obtained from PBMCs. The receptors here all came from a woman aged 18-30 years in good health and CMV-seronegative.

This chain uses TRBV13 with TRBJ2-5, with 10 bases fitting TRBD1. V lost 4 bases, J lost 4 bases, and 6 bases stayed unmatched. This CDR3 spans 15 amino acids. Germline V CDR1 and CDR2: PRHDT, FYEKMQ (reference sequence). The CDR3 here is CASSSRTGGAETQYF. The CDR3, as DNA: TGTGCCAGCAGCTCAAGGACAGGGGGGGCAGAGACCCAGTACTTC.

This clone was recorded only once. The V call is TRBV7-9, the J call TRBJ2-3; the match to TRBD2 covers 9 bases. This CDR3 has 16 residues. The germline V gene has CDR1 SEHNR and CDR2 FQNEAQ (reference sequence). After removal of 5 bases from V and 1 base from J, the junction contained 7 bases not matched to a gene. The CDR3 spells CASSLLSSGGTDTQYF. Written as DNA, the CDR3 is TGTGCCAGCAGCCTACTCTCTAGCGGGGGCACAGATACGCAGTATTTT. The full variable domain, its missing parts supplied by reference TRBV7-9 and TRBJ2-3, is DTGVSQNPRHKITKRGQNVTFRCDPISEHNRLYWYRQTLGQGPEFLTYFQNEAQLEKSRLLSDRFSAERPKGSFSTLEIQRTEQGDSAMYLCASSLLSSGGTDTQYFGPGTRLTVL.

This clone appeared a few times. The gene calls are TRBV6-5 and TRBJ1-1; D perhaps matches TRBD1 (5 bases). The CDR3 contains 12 residues. V was trimmed by 7 bases and J by 1 base, leaving 7 bases between them. Germline V CDR1 and CDR2: MNHEY, SVGAGI. The CDR3 loop reads CASIDRNTEAFF. The CDR3 DNA sequence: TGTGCCAGCATTGACAGGAACACTGAAGCTTTCTTT.

The genes are TRBV5-5 and TRBJ2-2; tentative D call: TRBD1 (5 bases). This CDR3 is built from 14 residues. Trimming took off 5 bases at V and 1 base at J, with 9 bases between the two ends. Germline lookup yields CDR1 SGHKS and CDR2 YYEKEE (reference sequence). In DNA, the CDR3 is TGTGCCAGCAGATTCGGACAGAACACCGGGGAGCTGTTTTTT. This codes for CASRFGQNTGELFF. Full variable domain (remainder filled in from reference TRBV5-5 and TRBJ2-2): DAGVTQSPTHLIKTRGQQVTLRCSPISGHKSVSWYQQVLGQGPQFIFQYYEKEERGRGNFPDRFSARQFPNYSSELNVNALLLGDSALYLCASRFGQNTGELFFGEGSRLTVL.

The chain links TRBV7-8 to TRBJ1-3; a weak D match, TRBD1 (5 bases). CDR3 size: 16 residues. V lost 5 bases, J lost 0 bases, and 14 bases lay in between. CDR1 SGHVS and CDR2 FQNEAQ come from the germline V gene. CDR3 in DNA: TGTGCCAGCAGCCCGGGAGGGGCGAGCTCTGGAAACACCATATATTTT. Its translation is CASSPGGASSGNTIYF.

The rearrangement uses TRBV30 and TRBJ1-1; tentative D call: TRBD1 (6 bases). The V and J ends lost 4 bases and 0 bases respectively, with 9 bases between them. Germline CDR1 reads GTSNPN; CDR2 reads SVGIG (reference sequence). The CDR3 extends over 13 amino acids. CDR3 amino acids: CAWTGVMNTEAFF. The CDR3 DNA follows: TGTGCCTGGACAGGGGTTATGAACACTGAAGCTTTCTTT.

The chain employs TRBV5-4 and TRBJ2-5, with 10 bases matching TRBD1. Trimming took 5 bases from V and 1 from J; bases not matched to a gene: 11. Germline loops: CDR1 SGHNT, CDR2 YYREEE (reference sequence). The length of the CDR3 is 17 residues. The CDR3 loop is CASRPTGTGVGQETQYF. The CDR3 coding sequence is TGTGCCAGCAGGCCCACCGGGACAGGGGTGGGCCAAGAGACCCAGTACTTC.

Only one count was recorded for this clone. The chain has TRBV5-6 and TRBJ2-7; D remains ambiguous. V was pared by 2 bases and J by 3 bases, with 15 bases between. CDR3 length: 15 amino acids. The germline CDR1 and CDR2 sequences are SGHDT and YYEEEE. CDR3 DNA sequence: TGTGCCAGCAGCTTATTCATAGCCTCGGGCTACGAGCAGTACTTC. It encodes CASSLFIASGYEQYF.

A few counts support this clone. CDR3 region: CASSETGEKLFF. The CDR3 nucleotides are TGTGCCAGCAGTGAGACTGGAGAAAAACTGTTTTTT. The chain recombines TRBV6-1 with TRBJ1-4; D unclear. CDR1 is MNHNS and CDR2 is SASEGT in the germline V gene. The CDR3 totals 12 residues. The V and J ends lost 3 bases and 8 bases respectively, with 7 bases between them.

CDR3 in DNA: TGCGCCAGCAGCCCTTGGACAGGGACTAATGAAAAACTGTTTTTT. It translates to CASSPWTGTNEKLFF. The chain carries TRBV4-1 and TRBJ1-4, with 8 bases matching TRBD1. Per the germline V gene, CDR1 is MGHRA and CDR2 is YSYEKL. With V trimmed by 4 bases and J by 2 bases, 3 bases remained unmatched. The CDR3 loop spans 15 amino acids.

The chain links TRBV5-8 to TRBJ1-4; D gene unclear. The germline gives CDR1 SGHTS, CDR2 YDEGEE. Trimming took 4 bases from V and 6 from J, leaving 13 bases between them. The CDR3 length is 14 residues. CDR3 protein: CASSPGFLDEKLFF. The CDR3 nucleotides are TGTGCCAGCAGCCCAGGTTTCTTGGATGAAAAACTGTTTTTT.

This chain uses TRBV4-2 with TRBJ2-2; maybe TRBD1 (5 bases). CDR1 is LGHNA, CDR2 YNFKEQ, per germline. The CDR3 runs to 13 residues. The ends were cut back, 3 bases at V and 5 bases at J, with 7 bases in the middle. The DNA of the CDR3 is TGTGCCAGCAGCCAGGCAGGGACCGGGGAGCTGTTTTTT. Its protein product is CASSQAGTGELFF.

This rearrangement joins TRBV5-6 to TRBJ2-5; a possible D gene is TRBD1 (7 bases). The CDR3 runs 15 residues. The germline V gene has CDR1 SGHDT and CDR2 YYEEEE. V was trimmed by 5 bases and J by 5 bases, leaving 19 bases between them. CDR3 loop: CASSLPQGTGETQYF. Written as DNA, the CDR3 is TGTGCCAGCAGTCTTCCACAGGGGACTGGGGAGACCCAGTACTTC.

This clone has only a few counts. CDR3 sequence (DNA): TGTGCCAGCAGTTCCCGTGGGAGGGGAGGGGGTGAAAAACTGTTTTTT. Amino acid sequence: CASSSRGRGGGEKLFF. This rearrangement joins TRBV28 to TRBJ1-4; weak D call: TRBD1 (6 bases). This CDR3 spans 16 amino acids. The germline gives CDR1 MDHEN, CDR2 SYDVKM. V lost 4 bases, J lost 7 bases, and 19 bases lay in between. Together with reference TRBV28 and TRBJ1-4, the CDR3 gives the full variable domain: DVKVTQSSRYLVKRTGEKVFLECVQDMDHENMFWYRQDPGLGLRLIYFSYDVKMKEKGDIPEGYSVSREKKERFSLILESASTNQTSMYLCASSSRGRGGGEKLFFGSGTQLSVL.

The genes are TRBV5-4 and TRBJ2-1, with 9 bases aligning to TRBD1. J was trimmed by 8 bases and V by 3 bases; bases with no gene match: 9. Germline V lookup: CDR1 SGHNT, CDR2 YYREEE (reference sequence). The CDR3 is 15 amino acids. DNA of the CDR3: TGTGCCAGCAGCTCTCCGGGACAGGGTGGACATGAGCAGTTCTTC. This sequence encodes CASSSPGQGGHEQFF.

The chain uses TRBV11-2 and TRBJ2-1, with TRBD2 identical over 10 bases. The V gene end was trimmed by 1 base and the J gene end by 8 bases; junction bases not matched to a gene: 11. The CDR3 length is 17 residues. CDR1 and CDR2 from the germline V gene are SGHAT and FQNNGV. The CDR3 DNA sequence: TGTGCCAGCAGCTTAGCCTCACTAGCGGGGCCGAGGGATGAGCAGTTCTTC. As protein: CASSLASLAGPRDEQFF. Variable domain in full (rest from reference TRBV11-2 and TRBJ2-1): EAGVAQSPRYKIIEKRQSVAFWCNPISGHATLYWYQQILGQGPKLLIQFQNNGVVDDSQLPKDRFSAERLKGVDSTLKIQPAKLEDSAVYLCASSLASLAGPRDEQFFGPGTRLTVL.

In the case of this clone: This is likely a read error, given that the CDR3 carries no conserved phenylalanine or tryptophan at its end. The DNA is omitted, as the CDR3 cannot be located on it reliably, and the CDR3 follows TCRdb's listing. The chain couples TRBV5-1 to TRBJ1-1. From its first to its last residue, the CDR3 has 17 amino acids. Germline CDR1 is SGHRS and CDR2 is YFSETQ. CDR3 amino acids: CASSLRGDLEKNTEALV.

This clone was observed a handful of times. J is TRBJ2-1 and V is TRBV28, with TRBD2 matching over 11 bases. The V and J ends lost 4 bases and 5 bases, in that order; junction bases with no gene match: 4. There are 15 residues in the CDR3. CDR1 and CDR2 (germline): MDHEN, SYDVKM. The CDR3 nucleotides read TGTGCCAGCAGTTGGGGACTAGCGGAAAACAATGAGCAGTTCTTC. Its translation: CASSWGLAENNEQFF.

A single count supports this clone. This rearrangement joins TRBV5-1 to TRBJ1-2; 9 nucleotides agree with TRBD1. This CDR3 contains 15 residues. Per the germline V gene, CDR1 is SGHRS and CDR2 is YFSETQ. V shed 1 base, J shed 5 bases, and the junction held 6 bases outside the gene matches. DNA for the CDR3: TGCGCCAGCAGCTTGAGGGACAGGGACTGGTATGGCTACACCTTC. Its protein is CASSLRDRDWYGYTF.

In this sample, this clone turned up a few times. The V gene is TRBV6-1, the J gene TRBJ1-2; D uncertain. The CDR3 has 15 residues. Germline loops: CDR1 MNHNS, CDR2 SASEGT. V was shortened by 4 bases and J by 4 bases, with 16 bases between the two germline ends. This CDR3 reads CASSGPVRSSYGYTF. In DNA form, the CDR3 reads TGTGCCAGCAGTGGCCCCGTCCGGAGCTCCTATGGCTACACCTTC.

V usage is TRBV30 and J usage is TRBJ1-3; 7 nucleotides align to TRBD1. Germline V gene sequence: CDR1 GTSNPN, CDR2 SVGIG (reference sequence). CDR3 size: 13 residues. The V gene end was trimmed by 2 bases and the J gene end by 3 bases; junction bases not matched to a gene: 1. CDR3 bases: TGTGCCTGGAGTTACAGGGGTGGAAACACCATATATTTT. Its translation is CAWSYRGGNTIYF. Looking up the rest from reference TRBV30 and TRBJ1-3 gives the full variable domain: SQTIHQWPATLVQPVGSPLSLECTVEGTSNPNLYWYRQAAGRGLQLLFYSVGIGQISSEVPQNLSASRPQDRQFILSSKKLLLSDSGFYLCAWSYRGGNTIYFGEGSWLTVV.

V usage is TRBV28 and J usage is TRBJ1-1, with D hard to call. The germline gives CDR1 MDHEN, CDR2 SYDVKM. This CDR3 spans 11 amino acids. Trimming took off 4 bases at V and 7 bases at J, with 7 bases between the two ends. CDR3 in DNA: TGTGCCAGCAGTTCGGTCCTTGAAGCTTTCTTT. It yields the protein CASSSVLEAFF.

The chain is built from TRBV7-2 and TRBJ2-1; D perhaps matches TRBD2 (7 bases). V was cut by 6 bases and J by 7 bases, with 19 bases left in between. CDR3 length: 15 residues. Germline CDR1 reads SGHTA; CDR2 reads FQGNSA. CDR3 DNA sequence: TGTGCCAGCAGGTTTCGCCGGGGGGCGGTTAATGAGCAGTTCTTC. This translates into CASRFRRGAVNEQFF.

This clone was seen a handful of times. The J gene is TRBJ2-1, the V gene TRBV29-1; 9 positions agree with TRBD1. The CDR3 has 12 residues. Germline V gene data show CDR1 as SQVTM and CDR2 as ANQGSEA. V trimming: 7 bases; J trimming: 6 bases; junction bases outside the gene matches: 4. The CDR3 spells CSAGTGPNEQFF. CDR3 nucleotides: TGCAGCGCAGGGACAGGGCCCAATGAGCAGTTCTTC.

V is TRBV7-9 and J is TRBJ2-1; D not resolved. Germline V gene sequence: CDR1 SEHNR, CDR2 FQNEAQ (reference sequence). V dropped 1 base and J dropped 9 bases, with 10 bases sitting between them. This CDR3 spans 13 amino acids. The CDR3 bases are TGTGCCAGCAGCTTAGTCTACATAGCTGAGCAGTTCTTC. This codes for CASSLVYIAEQFF. Combining the CDR3 with reference TRBV7-9 and TRBJ2-1 gives the whole variable domain DTGVSQNPRHKITKRGQNVTFRCDPISEHNRLYWYRQTLGQGPEFLTYFQNEAQLEKSRLLSDRFSAERPKGSFSTLEIQRTEQGDSAMYLCASSLVYIAEQFFGPGTRLTVL.

This chain links TRBV7-9 with TRBJ2-3; 9 nucleotides agree with TRBD1. J gave up 6 bases and V 5 bases, and 9 bases lay outside the gene matches. CDR1 is SEHNR, CDR2 FQNEAQ, per germline (reference sequence). The CDR3 is made up of 15 amino acids. The CDR3, as DNA: TGTGCCAGCAGCCGCCGGGACAGGGCCTCGGATACGCAGTATTTT. Translation gives CASSRRDRASDTQYF.

This chain uses TRBV5-6 with TRBJ1-2, with no clear D. The CDR3 covers 14 residues. The germline V and J ends were trimmed by 1 base and 2 bases, with 9 bases remaining between them. CDR1 and CDR2 from the germline V gene are SGHDT and YYEEEE. The CDR3 region is CASSLNGGNYGYTF. CDR3 bases: TGTGCCAGCAGCTTGAATGGAGGCAACTATGGCTACACCTTC. Using reference TRBV5-6 and TRBJ1-2 for the parts outside the CDR3, the full variable domain is DAGVTQSPTHLIKTRGQQVTLRCSPKSGHDTVSWYQQALGQGPQFIFQYYEEEERQRGNFPDRFSGHQFPNYSSELNVNALLLGDSALYLCASSLNGGNYGYTFGSGTRLTVV.